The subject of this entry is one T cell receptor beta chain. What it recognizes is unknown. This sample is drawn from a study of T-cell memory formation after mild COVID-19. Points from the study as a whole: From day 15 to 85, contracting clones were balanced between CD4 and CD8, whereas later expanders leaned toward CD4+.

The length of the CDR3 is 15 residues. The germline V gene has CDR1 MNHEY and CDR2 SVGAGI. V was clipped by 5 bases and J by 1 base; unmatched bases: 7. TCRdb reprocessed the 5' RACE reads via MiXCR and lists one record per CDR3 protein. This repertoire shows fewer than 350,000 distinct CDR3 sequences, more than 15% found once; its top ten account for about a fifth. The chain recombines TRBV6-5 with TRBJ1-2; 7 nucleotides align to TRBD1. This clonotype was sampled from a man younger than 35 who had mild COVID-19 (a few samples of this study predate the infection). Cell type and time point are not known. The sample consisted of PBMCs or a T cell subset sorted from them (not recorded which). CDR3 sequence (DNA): TGTGCCAGCAGTCCTACAGGGGTTCTTAACTATGGCTACACCTTC. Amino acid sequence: CASSPTGVLNYGYTF.